The 21 T cell receptor beta chains presented below share a single source sample, sequenced in a study of blood T cell repertoires in COVID-19. Sequencing was performed with immunoSEQ multiplex PCR; in TCRdb, only in-frame clones are kept and a portion is missing. Of 150,000 to 250,000 clones listed, around 90% are singletons. Sequenced input: PBMCs or T cells enriched from blood (not recorded which). The receptor source for this set is a woman in her twenties or thirties who had recovered from COVID-19.

The genes are TRBV3-1 (or the pseudogene TRBV3-2) and TRBJ1-1; 7 bases map to TRBD1. Germline CDR1 LGHDT, CDR2 YNNKEL (reference sequence). The trim removed 4 bases at V and 6 bases at J, leaving 8 bases unmatched. This CDR3 is 14 amino acids long. The CDR3 loop reads CASSLDRVGAEAFF. In nucleotides, the CDR3 is TGTGCCAGCAGCCTTGACAGGGTCGGGGCTGAAGCTTTCTTT.

The rearrangement uses TRBV2 and TRBJ2-7; 10 positions agree with TRBD2. J was trimmed by 7 bases and V by 1 base; bases with no gene match: 7. The CDR3 runs 15 residues. The germline V gene has CDR1 SNHLY and CDR2 FYNNEI. The CDR3 is CASSEGASGSGEQYF. CDR3 bases: TGTGCCAGCAGTGAAGGGGCTAGCGGGAGTGGGGAGCAGTACTTC.

This chain connects TRBV5-1 to TRBJ2-7, with D possibly being TRBD1 (6 bases). Looked up from germline, CDR1 is SGHRS and CDR2 is YFSETQ. Trimming removed 0 bases from V and 0 bases from J, with 10 bases in between. This CDR3 comprises 15 residues. CDR3 amino acids: CASSLAGADSYEQYF. For the CDR3, the DNA is TGCGCCAGCAGCTTGGCAGGGGCGGACTCCTACGAGCAGTACTTC.

This clone turned up a few times. The DNA for the CDR3 is TGTGCCAGCAGTCCTCCCCATCGTGGGGGCCTAACAAAATATAGCAATCAGCCCCAGCATTTT. Its protein is CASSPPHRGGLTKYSNQPQHF. The gene calls are TRBV28 and TRBJ1-5, with a possible D match to TRBD1 (6 bases). The V and J ends lost 5 bases and 0 bases respectively, with 29 bases between them. From germline, CDR1 is MDHEN and CDR2 SYDVKM. The CDR3 sequence is 21 residues long.

Details on this clone: Other DNA sequences in this sample translate to the same CDR3. This chain connects TRBV25-1 to TRBJ1-3; D ambiguous. This CDR3 has 13 residues. The germline V and J ends were trimmed by 1 base and 2 bases, with 3 bases remaining between them. The germline V gene encodes CDR1 MGHDK and CDR2 SYGVNS. CDR3 coding DNA: TGTGCCAGCAGTGAATCCGCTGGAAACACCATATATTTT. The encoded protein is CASSESAGNTIYF.

The chain couples TRBV5-1 to TRBJ1-1; no firm D call. Germline values: CDR1 SGHRS, CDR2 YFSETQ. Between the trimmed V and J ends, which lost 7 bases and 3 bases, there was a span of 16 bases. This CDR3 is built from 14 residues. As DNA, the CDR3 is TGCGCCAGCGGTCGGATGGTTGGAGACACTGAAGCTTTCTTT. Amino acids: CASGRMVGDTEAFF.

V and J are TRBV6-4 and TRBJ2-3; maybe TRBD1 (5 bases). V was trimmed by 6 bases and J by 2 bases, leaving 12 bases between them. This CDR3 spans 14 amino acids. Germline V gene data show CDR1 as MRHNA and CDR2 as SNTAGT. The CDR3 region has the DNA TGTGCCAGCAGCGCCCTGGACACCACAGATACGCAGTATTTT. Translating it yields CASSALDTTDTQYF.

The chain couples TRBV25-1 to TRBJ1-3; D is unclear. Per the germline V gene, CDR1 is MGHDK and CDR2 is SYGVNS. There are 14 residues in the CDR3. V lost 0 bases to trimming and J lost 0 bases, with 3 bases between them. The CDR3 spells CASSEYISGNTIYF. Written as DNA, the CDR3 is TGTGCCAGCAGTGAATATATCTCTGGAAACACCATATATTTT. The full variable domain, in which reference TRBV25-1 and TRBJ1-3 provide the parts outside the CDR3, is EADIYQTPRYLVIGTGKKITLECSQTMGHDKMYWYQQDPGMELHLIHYSYGVNSTEKGDLSSESTVSRIRTEHFPLTLESARPSHTSQYLCASSEYISGNTIYFGEGSWLTVV.

This clone appeared a few times. This chain connects TRBV14 to TRBJ1-6, with 9 bases matching TRBD1. CDR1 SGHDN and CDR2 FVKESK come from the germline V gene. CDR3 size: 14 residues. V lost 6 bases to trimming and J lost 9 bases; unmatched junction nucleotides: 6. The CDR3 sequence: CASSRRTGASPLHF. CDR3 sequence (DNA): TGTGCCAGCAGTCGACGGACAGGGGCTTCACCCCTCCACTTT.

V and J are TRBV20-1 and TRBJ2-7; D remains ambiguous. Trimming cost V 3 bases and J 1 base, with 19 bases left between them. This CDR3 has 16 amino acids. Germline V gene sequence: CDR1 DFQATT, CDR2 SNEGSKA (reference sequence). The CDR3 DNA sequence: TGCAGTGCTAGTGACACGGGTTCCGAAACTTCCTACGAGCAGTACTTC. It yields the protein CSASDTGSETSYEQYF.

V and J are TRBV4-3 and TRBJ1-6, with a possible D match to TRBD1 (5 bases). The V gene's germline CDR1 is LGHNA and CDR2 YSLEER. This CDR3 comprises 15 residues. V shed 4 bases and J shed 6 bases, with 13 bases lying between them. DNA for the CDR3: TGCGCCAGCAGCCCCCTGGGGGGGGGTAATTCACCCCTCCACTTT. Amino acids: CASSPLGGGNSPLHF.

The chain links TRBV19 to TRBJ1-2, with D possibly being TRBD1 (5 bases). V was pared by 7 bases and J by 4 bases, with 10 bases between. Germline lookup yields CDR1 LNHDA and CDR2 SQIVND (reference sequence). This CDR3 has 12 residues. The CDR3, as DNA: TGTGCCAGTACTCGGACAAGCTATGGCTACACCTTC. It is translated as CASTRTSYGYTF.

J is TRBJ2-1 and V is TRBV6-5; 8 bases line up with TRBD1. CDR1 is MNHEY, CDR2 SVGAGI, per germline. V lost 7 bases, J lost 6 bases, and 5 bases stayed unmatched. CDR3 length: 13 amino acids. The CDR3: CASKFTGGNEQFF. The CDR3 region has the DNA TGTGCCAGCAAATTTACAGGGGGCAATGAGCAGTTCTTC.

J is TRBJ1-2 and V is TRBV2; unclear D gene. In germline, CDR1 is SNHLY, CDR2 FYNNEI. This CDR3 region has 15 residues. Trimming took off 7 bases at V and 2 bases at J, with 17 bases between the two ends. The DNA of the CDR3 is TGTGCCAGCACCCCCCCCGGCACGGAGAACTATGGCTACACCTTC. This codes for CASTPPGTENYGYTF.

This CDR3 is CASSLEDRGNEKLFF. The DNA for the CDR3 is TGTGCCAGCAGCTTGGAGGACAGGGGGAATGAAAAACTGTTTTTT. The V gene is TRBV5-5, the J gene TRBJ1-4; 10 bases are shared with TRBD1. Germline V gives CDR1 SGHKS, CDR2 YYEKEE (reference sequence). After removal of 0 bases from V and 5 bases from J, the junction contained 1 base not matched to a gene. The CDR3 sequence is 15 residues long.

The chain couples TRBV5-1 to TRBJ1-5; D gene ambiguous. Germline values: CDR1 SGHRS, CDR2 YFSETQ. V lost 2 bases and J lost 2, with 5 bases in between. The CDR3 is 13 residues long. The CDR3 coding sequence is TGCGCCAGCAGCTTTAATGGCAATCAGCCCCAGCATTTT. Protein: CASSFNGNQPQHF.

The chain combines TRBV27 with TRBJ1-1; D might be TRBD1 (6 bases). Germline lookup yields CDR1 MNHEY and CDR2 SMNVEV (reference sequence). The CDR3 is 15 amino acids. Trimming removed 5 bases at V and 4 bases at J, with 17 bases between. CDR3 in amino acids: CASSLQTGRGTEAFF. The CDR3 DNA is TGTGCCAGCAGTCTACAGACAGGACGCGGCACTGAAGCTTTCTTT.

This clone was seen a single time. The V call is TRBV21-1, the J call TRBJ1-1. TRBV21-1 is annotated as a pseudogene. The CDR3 runs 15 residues. CDR3 sequence reads: CASSDREPENTEAFF. DNA of the CDR3: TGTGCCAGCAGCGACCGGGAACCTGAGAACACTGAAGCTTTCTTT.

The V call is TRBV7-3, the J call TRBJ2-5; weak D call: TRBD2 (6 bases). Looked up from germline, CDR1 is SGHTA and CDR2 is FQGTGA. Between the trimmed V and J ends, which lost 5 bases and 1 base, there was a span of 11 bases. This CDR3 comprises 14 residues. As DNA, the CDR3 is TGTGCCAGCAGCCTGGGGGGACTCCAAGAGACCCAGTACTTC. Translating gives CASSLGGLQETQYF.

Worth noting for this clone: This CDR3 fails to terminate in the conserved phenylalanine or tryptophan, so it likely reflects a read error. It is unclear where the CDR3 begins or ends on the DNA, so no DNA is shown, and the CDR3 is as TCRdb lists it. The chain is built from TRBV12-3 or TRBV12-4 and TRBJ1-2; the DNA was not used to check the table's D call, TRBD1. The CDR3 is 11 amino acids long, termini counted. The CDR3 reads CASSLGPNKTL.

This rearrangement joins TRBV18 to TRBJ2-3, with 8 nucleotides matching TRBD2. There are 15 residues in the CDR3. V gave up 3 bases and J gave up 0 bases; unmatched junction bases: 2. Germline values: CDR1 KGHSH, CDR2 LQKENI. CDR3 nucleotide sequence: TGTGCCAGCTCACCGGGCGGGGGGAGCACAGATACGCAGTATTTT. It translates to CASSPGGGSTDTQYF.